This T cell receptor (beta chain) was recorded in a study of T cell responses to AZD1222 COVID-19 vaccine. The germline gives CDR1 ENHRY, CDR2 SYGVKD. There are 14 residues in the CDR3. J lost 5 bases, V lost 7 bases, and 9 bases had no gene match. Clones were read by immunoSEQ multiplex PCR, and TCRdb kept only the in-frame ones, dropping some. The table shows over 85,000 clones, with about 94% occurring only once. This TCR derives from an adult who received the AZD1222 COVID-19 vaccine. This chain joins TRBV10-3 and TRBJ2-7, with TRBD1 matching 9 bases. The source was peripheral blood, collected 28 days after the second AZD1222 dose. Here the CDR3 DNA reads TGTGCCATCAAATCGGGACAGGGAGGGGACGAGCAGTACTTC. It encodes CAIKSGQGGDEQYF.